The clone carrying this T cell receptor beta chain was observed a few times. Its target is unknown. The entry originates in a study of beta chain features in type 1 diabetes. Background on the study: Across all samples, 100 million to 130 million sorted cells were examined. General observations from the study: Type 1 diabetes patients had moderately but significantly shorter TCRB CDR3s in all four CD4+ subsets.

Expressed TCRB transcripts were sequenced because the isolated RNA had all been reverse transcribed beforehand. Samples of naive, central memory and regulatory T cells yielded a mean of around 3.5 million reads. The method was immunoSEQ multiplex PCR; TCRdb's version includes in-frame clones alone and lacks a portion of them. The table includes under 400,000 clones, 12% to 15% detected once. J was trimmed by 2 bases and V by 5 bases; bases with no gene match: 10. Looked up from germline, CDR1 is SGHVS and CDR2 is FNYEAQ. The CDR3 is made up of 17 amino acids. The sequencing input was central memory CD4+ T cells from blood. The TCR comes from a man under 40 in good health. The rearrangement links TRBV7-6 to TRBJ1-5; 9 positions match TRBD1. The CDR3 DNA follows: TGTGCCAGCAGCCATAAACAGGGGGCAGTTGGCAATCAGCCCCAGCATTTT. This encodes CASSHKQGAVGNQPQHF.